This T cell receptor beta chain was sequenced in a study of T cells of healthy individuals. One entry per CDR3 protein results from TCRdb running MiXCR on the 5' RACE reads. The repertoire consists of roughly 76,000 distinct CDR3 sequences, with approximately 4.7% occurring once and the leading ten covering 7.5% to 9.5%. The germline V gene has CDR1 LGHNA and CDR2 YNFKEQ. This CDR3 has 20 residues. The V segment lost 2 bases and the J segment 0 bases; nucleotides outside the gene matches: 13. This clonotype was counted ten times or more. This TCR came from a female donor in good health. J is TRBJ2-4 and V is TRBV4-2; 10 bases fit TRBD1. CDR3 residues: CASSQNDGTGASVAKNIQYF. For the CDR3, the DNA is TGTGCCAGCAGCCAAAATGATGGGACAGGGGCTTCTGTAGCCAAAAACATTCAGTACTTC.